This T cell receptor beta chain was retrieved from a study of blood T cell repertoires in COVID-19. At the level of the study: Italy, Spain and the United States were the sources of the convalescent and acute COVID-19 samples.

CDR1 and CDR2 from the germline V gene are SGHTA and FQGNSA. The CDR3 contains 14 residues. The V segment lost 6 bases and the J segment 4 bases; nucleotides outside the gene matches: 8. Source study methods: By means of reference gene primer amplification, nucleated cell counts were estimated. Method: immunoSEQ multiplex PCR; TCRdb's copy keeps in-frame clones and lacks some. The DNA gave D and trimming, while V, J and clone size come from that table. The top ten hold around 26% of the sample, which has approximately 140,000 clones, about 91% seen once. Sample: peripheral blood. The clonotype originates from a human donor in a cohort sampled during active COVID-19. V usage is TRBV7-2 and J usage is TRBJ2-7, with 8 positions matching TRBD1. CDR3 coding DNA: TGTGCCAGCAGTCCGACAGGGGAGTTTTACGAGCAGTACTTC. Translation: CASSPTGEFYEQYF.